What follows are 8 T cell receptor beta chains derived from one specimen sequenced in a study of T cell responses to AZD1222 COVID-19 vaccine. Generated by immunoSEQ multiplex PCR, the TCRdb table keeps only in-frame clones and is missing some. Of under 110,000 clones listed, about nine tenths are singletons. Material: peripheral blood, obtained on day 0 of AZD1222 vaccination. The source is an adult in good health.

This chain links TRBV5-1 with TRBJ2-1; D remains ambiguous. V was trimmed by 1 base and J by 3 bases, leaving 5 bases between them. Germline CDR1 is SGHRS and CDR2 is YFSETQ. The CDR3 totals 13 residues. The CDR3 spells CASSLSSYNEQFF. The CDR3 region has the DNA TGCGCCAGCAGCTTGTCGAGCTACAATGAGCAGTTCTTC.

The chain uses TRBV6-1 and TRBJ2-4; no clear D. This CDR3 has 14 amino acids. Germline values: CDR1 MNHNS, CDR2 SASEGT. V lost 2 bases to trimming and J lost 0 bases, with 5 bases between them. DNA of the CDR3: TGTGCCAGCAGTGAACTGGAAGCCAAAAACATTCAGTACTTC. It encodes CASSELEAKNIQYF.

The chain joins TRBV2 to TRBJ1-2; TRBD1 matches 8 bases. CDR3 length: 14 residues. Germline values: CDR1 SNHLY, CDR2 FYNNEI. The junction had 12 bases not matched to a gene; V was cut back by 10 bases and J by 5 bases. The DNA of the CDR3 is TGTGCCATCCATCCGACAGGGGAGGATTATGGCTACACCTTC. This translates into CAIHPTGEDYGYTF.

V is TRBV24-1 and J is TRBJ1-5; D remains ambiguous. V was trimmed by 6 bases and J by 2 bases, leaving 13 bases between them. Looked up from germline, CDR1 is KGHDR and CDR2 is SFDVKD. The CDR3 spans 15 residues. The CDR3 DNA is TGTGCCACCAGTCCCTCGGACCGGCGCAATCAGCCCCAGCATTTT. Translated: CATSPSDRRNQPQHF.

The chain joins TRBV28 to TRBJ1-1; no clear D gene. CDR1 and CDR2 (germline): MDHEN, SYDVKM. V was clipped by 6 bases and J by 1 base, with 3 bases between them. The CDR3 has 11 residues. The DNA of the CDR3 is TGTGCCAGCAGGGGGAACACTGAAGCTTTCTTT. Amino acid sequence: CASRGNTEAFF.

Here the CDR3 reads CASSPGASGFGTEAFF. The CDR3 coding sequence is TGCGCCAGCAGCCCCGGGGCTTCCGGGTTTGGCACTGAAGCTTTCTTT. The chain carries TRBV4-1 and TRBJ1-1; tentatively, D is TRBD1 (5 bases). Germline V gives CDR1 MGHRA, CDR2 YSYEKL. The CDR3 totals 16 residues. V gave up 4 bases and J gave up 4 bases, with 19 bases separating them.

A single count supports this clone. The chain links TRBV5-6 to TRBJ2-1, with D hard to call. CDR1 is SGHDT and CDR2 is YYEEEE in the germline V gene. The CDR3 totals 16 residues. Trimming left V 4 bases short and J 0 bases short, with 14 bases between. The CDR3 loop reads CASSPLGESSYNEQFF. CDR3 DNA sequence: TGTGCCAGCAGCCCACTGGGTGAAAGCTCCTACAATGAGCAGTTCTTC.

The gene calls are TRBV10-3 and TRBJ2-7; TRBD1 or TRBD2 may be the D gene (5 bases each). The CDR3 loop spans 14 amino acids. CDR1 and CDR2 from the germline V gene are ENHRY and SYGVKD. V was shortened by 6 bases and J by 11 bases, with 23 bases between the two germline ends. The CDR3 region is CAISGAGSLVKKYF. CDR3 bases: TGTGCCATCAGCGGGGCAGGGTCACTTGTTAAGAAGTACTTC.